This is a list of T cell receptor beta chains from one sample in a study of blood T cell repertoires in COVID-19. Assay: immunoSEQ multiplex PCR; the TCRdb copy retains only in-frame clones and omits some. The top ten hold 2.2% of the sample, which has a few hundred thousand clones, over 75% seen once. The specimen was PBMCs or T cells enriched from blood (not recorded which). Receptors were obtained from a man aged 25 to 45 who had recovered from COVID-19. The CDR3 runs from the conserved cysteine through the conserved F or W. The order of the fields is J gene, clone size, D gene, V gene, CDR3 DNA, CDR3 protein. A D gene is named only where the DNA matches it firmly. Rows may omit the clone size; those that give it use once, few, many or a size class.

J: TRBJ1-1
size: -
D: -
V: TRBV6-5
DNA: TGTGCCAGCAGTTACAGGGAGGGCTTGAACACTGAAGCTTTCTTT
CDR3: CASSYREGLNTEAFF

J: TRBJ2-5
size: -
D: TRBD2
V: TRBV5-1
DNA: TGCGCCAGCCGTCGAGCGGGGGGAGAGACCCAGTACTTC
CDR3: CASRRAGGETQYF

J: TRBJ2-5
size: -
D: TRBD2
V: TRBV7-8
DNA: TGTGCCAGCAGCATACTAGCGGGGTCAGAGACCCAGTACTTC
CDR3: CASSILAGSETQYF

J: TRBJ1-1
size: -
D: TRBD1
V: TRBV19
DNA: TGTGCCAGTCAGGGGGACAGGGGGGCGGAAGCTTTCTTT
CDR3: CASQGDRGAEAFF

J: TRBJ1-2
size: -
D: -
V: TRBV5-8
DNA: TGTGCCAGCAGCTTAGTCTTTCAGGGGAACTATGGCTACACCTTC
CDR3: CASSLVFQGNYGYTF

J: TRBJ1-2
size: -
D: -
V: TRBV4-3
DNA: TGCGCCAGCAGCCAAGGACAGTCAATTTATGGCTACACCTTC
CDR3: CASSQGQSIYGYTF

J: TRBJ1-1
size: -
D: -
V: TRBV3-1/TRBV3-2
DNA: TGTGCCAGCAGCCAACTATTTCGTGGGCCAGACACTGAAGCTTTCTTT
CDR3: CASSQLFRGPDTEAFF

J: TRBJ1-1
size: -
D: -
V: TRBV6-9
DNA: TGTGCCAGCAGTTCCCCAGGGGTTGGAACTGAAGCTTTCTTT
CDR3: CASSSPGVGTEAFF

J: TRBJ2-7
size: -
D: -
V: TRBV11-2
DNA: TGTGCCAGCAGCCCTTCCTACGAGCAGTACTTC
CDR3: CASSPSYEQYF

J: TRBJ1-2
size: once
D: -
V: TRBV5-4
DNA: TGTGCCAGCAGCCCCGGGGGTTCGGGGAACTATGGCTACACCTTC
CDR3: CASSPGGSGNYGYTF

J: TRBJ2-7
size: -
D: TRBD2
V: TRBV5-4
DNA: TGTGCCAGCAGCTTGCGGGTTAGCGGGGGCTACGAGCAGTACTTC
CDR3: CASSLRVSGGYEQYF

J: TRBJ1-6
size: -
D: -
V: TRBV27
DNA: TGTGCCAGCAGTTCCGCCGGAGCCTATAATTCACCCCTCCACTTT
CDR3: CASSSAGAYNSPLHF

J: TRBJ2-7
size: -
D: -
V: TRBV7-2
DNA: TGTGCCAGCAGTCCAGGAGGGGTGCTAACCTACGAGCAGTACTTC
CDR3: CASSPGGVLTYEQYF

J: TRBJ1-5
size: -
D: TRBD1
V: TRBV2
DNA: TGTGCCAGTAGGACAGGGTTCAATCAGCCCCAGCATTTT
CDR3: CASRTGFNQPQHF

J: TRBJ2-3
size: -
D: TRBD2
V: TRBV29-1
DNA: TGCAGCGTTTTGACTAGCGGACTCACAGATACGCAGTATTTT
CDR3: CSVLTSGLTDTQYF

J: TRBJ1-2
size: -
D: -
V: TRBV29-1
DNA: TGCAGCGTTGAAGAAGTCCGGGTACTCATCAACTATGGCTACACCTTC
CDR3: CSVEEVRVLINYGYTF

J: TRBJ1-2
size: -
D: TRBD1
V: TRBV9
DNA: TGTGCCAGCAGCGTGGAAGGACAGGGTAGCTATGGCTACACCTTC
CDR3: CASSVEGQGSYGYTF

J: TRBJ1-2
size: -
D: TRBD1
V: TRBV7-2
DNA: TGTGCCAGCGCCCCGCCAGGGGGCTATGGCTACACCTTC
CDR3: CASAPPGGYGYTF

J: TRBJ2-5
size: few
D: TRBD1
V: TRBV5-5
DNA: TGTGCCAGCAGCTGGGGACAGGGGGTGAATGGAGAGACCCAGTACTTC
CDR3: CASSWGQGVNGETQYF

J: TRBJ1-2
size: -
D: -
V: TRBV7-2
DNA: TGTGCCAGCAGCTTAAACGGGGTACGGGGAACTAACTATGGCTACACCTTC
CDR3: CASSLNGVRGTNYGYTF

J: TRBJ1-1
size: -
D: TRBD1
V: TRBV5-1
DNA: TGCGCCAGCACTTTATGGGGACAGGGAGGGGACACTGAAGCTTTCTTT
CDR3: CASTLWGQGGDTEAFF

J: TRBJ1-2
size: -
D: TRBD1
V: TRBV7-9
DNA: TGTGCCAGCAGCTTACCACCGGACAGGGCGCAAGGCTACACCTTC
CDR3: CASSLPPDRAQGYTF

J: TRBJ2-3
size: -
D: TRBD2
V: TRBV5-1
DNA: TGCGCCAGCAGTGCTCGGGCTAGCGGGGGGGCAGATACGCAGTATTTT
CDR3: CASSARASGGADTQYF

J: TRBJ1-3
size: -
D: -
V: TRBV19
DNA: TGTGCCAGTAGGACTCCAACAGGTGCGGGAAACACCATATATTTT
CDR3: CASRTPTGAGNTIYF

J: TRBJ2-2
size: -
D: -
V: TRBV3-1/TRBV3-2
DNA: TGTGCCAGCAGCCAAGACAGATCTCTGGCCGGGGAGCTGTTTTTT
CDR3: CASSQDRSLAGELFF

J: TRBJ2-7
size: -
D: -
V: TRBV29-1
DNA: TGCAGCGTTGCTGATAGTAGGGACAATGAGCAGTACTTC
CDR3: CSVADSRDNEQYF

J: TRBJ1-5
size: -
D: -
V: TRBV19
DNA: TGTGCCAGTAGTGTGTCGAGAAATCAGCCCCAGCATTTT
CDR3: CASSVSRNQPQHF

J: TRBJ2-7
size: -
D: TRBD1
V: TRBV7-9
DNA: TGTGCCAGCAGCTTCGGGACAGGGGCAGAGCAGTACTTC
CDR3: CASSFGTGAEQYF

J: TRBJ2-7
size: once
D: -
V: TRBV7-8
DNA: TGTGCCAGCAGCTTATACGGCTACGAGCAGTACTTC
CDR3: CASSLYGYEQYF

J: TRBJ2-1
size: -
D: TRBD1
V: TRBV13
DNA: TGTGCCAGCAGCTTAACGACAGGGGCTTTGAATGAGCAGTTCTTC
CDR3: CASSLTTGALNEQFF

J: TRBJ2-1
size: -
D: TRBD1
V: TRBV30
DNA: TGTGCCTGGAGGGGAAAAAGCCGGGACAGGATAGGATCCTACAATGAGCAGTTCTTC
CDR3: CAWRGKSRDRIGSYNEQFF

J: TRBJ1-2
size: -
D: TRBD1
V: TRBV9
DNA: TGTGCCAGCAGCGCAGGGAACGGGACAGGGAGATACTATGGCTACACCTTC
CDR3: CASSAGNGTGRYYGYTF